The 32 T cell receptor beta chains listed next were all sequenced from one sample in a study of T cell responses to AZD1222 COVID-19 vaccine. TCRdb's table, derived via immunoSEQ multiplex PCR, lists solely in-frame clones and lacks some. Of around 58,000 clones in the sample, 70% to 90% are singletons; the top ten hold 14%. Material: peripheral blood, obtained 28 days after the second AZD1222 dose. The receptors originated from an adult who received the AZD1222 COVID-19 vaccine.

This rearrangement joins TRBV18 to TRBJ1-1, with D hard to call. V was cut by 2 bases and J by 4 bases, with 14 bases left in between. This CDR3 spans 15 amino acids. Germline V gene sequence: CDR1 KGHSH, CDR2 LQKENI. CDR3 coding DNA: TGTGCCAGCTCACCAAGTGGGGAAGTTGTCACTGAAGCTTTCTTT. It is translated as CASSPSGEVVTEAFF.

The V call is TRBV25-1, the J call TRBJ2-1; TRBD2 might be the D (6 bases). The V gene's germline CDR1 is MGHDK and CDR2 SYGVNS. The CDR3 is 15 amino acids. Trimming took 6 bases from V and 0 from J, leaving 12 bases between them. In DNA form, the CDR3 reads TGTGCCAGCAGGGGGGGATTAAGCTCCTACAATGAGCAGTTCTTC. It specifies CASRGGLSSYNEQFF.

In DNA form, the CDR3 reads TGCGCCAGCAGCTCTAGCGGAGGAGATACGCAGTATTTT. Translating gives CASSSSGGDTQYF. This chain connects TRBV5-1 to TRBJ2-3; TRBD2 aligns across 7 bases. Per germline, CDR1 SGHRS and CDR2 YFSETQ. The junction had 3 bases not matched to a gene; V was cut back by 3 bases and J by 5 bases. This CDR3 contains 13 residues.

The chain recombines TRBV7-8 with TRBJ2-2, with 7 positions matching TRBD1. V was pared by 4 bases and J by 4 bases, with 12 bases of the junction left unmatched. Germline V gene sequence: CDR1 SGHVS, CDR2 FQNEAQ. The CDR3 has 17 residues. CDR3 DNA: TGTGCCAGCAGCTCGTTGGCAGGGGGTTCGAGCACCGGGGAGCTGTTTTTT. Amino acids: CASSSLAGGSSTGELFF.

This clone is a singleton in its sample. This chain links TRBV5-1 with TRBJ2-1, with D possibly being TRBD1 or TRBD2 (6 bases each). V shed 0 bases and J shed 7 bases, with 17 bases lying between them. CDR1 is SGHRS, CDR2 YFSETQ, per germline. The CDR3 extends over 16 amino acids. CDR3 in amino acids: CASSLGAGRGGNEQFF. For the CDR3, the DNA is TGCGCCAGCAGCTTGGGTGCTGGCAGGGGAGGTAATGAGCAGTTCTTC.

The chain employs TRBV11-2 and TRBJ2-5; 8 bases align to TRBD1. The CDR3 loop spans 14 amino acids. Trimming removed 3 bases from V and 5 bases from J; junction bases left unmatched: 5. Germline V gene sequence: CDR1 SGHAT, CDR2 FQNNGV. CDR3 residues: CASSFATGAETQYF. CDR3 in DNA: TGTGCCAGCAGCTTTGCGACAGGGGCGGAGACCCAGTACTTC.

The CDR3 protein is CASSKVGTSGSYEQYF. As DNA, the CDR3 is TGTGCCAGCAGCAAAGTGGGGACTAGCGGGTCCTACGAGCAGTACTTC. V gene TRBV21-1 combines with J gene TRBJ2-7; the table's D call, TRBD2, has no DNA check behind it. TRBV21-1 is flagged as a pseudogene. The CDR3 runs to 16 residues.

This clone was seen just once. V gene TRBV19 combines with J gene TRBJ1-6; TRBD1 matches 9 bases. V lost 8 bases and J lost 9; bases outside the gene matches: 8. Germline values: CDR1 LNHDA, CDR2 SQIVND (reference sequence). The CDR3 is made up of 14 amino acids. The CDR3 DNA sequence: TGTGCCAGTCAGGAGGACAGGGGTGTTTCACCCCTCCACTTT. Protein sequence: CASQEDRGVSPLHF.

V is TRBV4-2 and J is TRBJ2-3; TRBD2 matches 10 bases. The CDR3 runs 17 residues. Germline loops: CDR1 LGHNA, CDR2 YNFKEQ. The trim removed 0 bases at V and 7 bases at J, leaving 10 bases unmatched. CDR3 in DNA: TGTGCCAGCAGCCAAGAAAAAAGCGGGAGGGCCGGAAATACGCAGTATTTT. Protein product: CASSQEKSGRAGNTQYF.

The chain couples TRBV19 to TRBJ1-2; D possibly corresponds to TRBD1 (5 bases). Between the trimmed V and J ends, which lost 4 bases and 4 bases, there was a span of 16 bases. Germline V gene data show CDR1 as LNHDA and CDR2 as SQIVND (reference sequence). The CDR3 has 15 residues. CDR3: CASSNRDGPTYGYTF. The CDR3 DNA sequence: TGTGCCAGTAGTAACCGGGACGGGCCGACCTATGGCTACACCTTC.

The chain links TRBV3-1 (or the pseudogene TRBV3-2) to TRBJ1-4; maybe TRBD1 (5 bases). CDR1 and CDR2 (germline): LGHDT, YNNKEL (reference sequence). This CDR3 region has 16 residues. V was shortened by 1 base and J by 7 bases, with 16 bases between the two germline ends. The CDR3 DNA follows: TGTGCCAGCAGCCAAGGTCTCAGGACCGGGGGTGAAAAACTGTTTTTT. Translation: CASSQGLRTGGEKLFF.

The DNA of the CDR3 is TGTGCCATCAGTGAGTCTACAGAGTACTACGAGCAGTACTTC. Encoded protein: CAISESTEYYEQYF. The rearrangement joins TRBV10-3 to TRBJ2-7; D unresolved. V was pared by 0 bases and J by 3 bases, with 9 bases between. Germline V lookup: CDR1 ENHRY, CDR2 SYGVKD. This CDR3 has 14 amino acids.

The rearrangement uses TRBV6-1 and TRBJ1-5; D is unresolved. Germline CDR1 and CDR2: MNHNS and SASEGT. V was trimmed by 2 bases and J by 6 bases, leaving 14 bases between them. This CDR3 spans 15 amino acids. CDR3 DNA sequence: TGTGCCAGCAGTGAATGGCAGAGGTCGTCTCAGCCCCAGCATTTT. Its protein product is CASSEWQRSSQPQHF.

V usage is TRBV5-4 and J usage is TRBJ1-4; TRBD1 might be the D (5 bases). Germline CDR1 reads SGHNT; CDR2 reads YYREEE (reference sequence). V lost 4 bases and J lost 7, with 17 bases in between. The CDR3 runs to 15 residues. The CDR3 DNA reads as TGTGCCAGCAGCCAACTAAGGGGAGATAGTGAAAAACTGTTTTTT. Encoded protein: CASSQLRGDSEKLFF.

The chain links TRBV28 to TRBJ1-5; TRBD1 matches 7 bases. Germline V gene sequence: CDR1 MDHEN, CDR2 SYDVKM. The J segment lost 7 bases and the V segment lost 4 bases, leaving 7 bases of the junction unmatched. CDR3 size: 14 residues. In DNA form, the CDR3 reads TGTGCCAGCAGTTCAGGGGGACGTTGGCAGCCCCAGCATTTT. As protein: CASSSGGRWQPQHF.

A note on this clone: Likely a read error: the CDR3 ends without its conserved phenylalanine or tryptophan. The limits of the CDR3 on the DNA are not certain, so only TCRdb's listed CDR3 is given. V usage is TRBV19 and J usage is TRBJ1-4. CDR1 is LNHDA and CDR2 is SQIVND in the germline V gene (reference sequence). The CDR3 is made up of 9 amino acids, end residues included. The CDR3: CASSILDGQ.

A few counts support this clone. The rearrangement joins TRBV7-9 to TRBJ2-6; 11 bases agree with TRBD2. Germline trimming cut 5 bases from V and 2 bases from J; bases unmatched to any gene: 5. This CDR3 is 17 amino acids long. Germline assignment: CDR1 SEHNR and CDR2 FQNEAQ (reference sequence). The CDR3 DNA sequence: TGTGCCAGCAGCACACAACTAGCGGGGGCTGGGGCCAACGTCCTGACTTTC. Translated: CASSTQLAGAGANVLTF.

The chain employs TRBV6-5 and TRBJ1-1; no clear D gene. The germline CDR1 and CDR2 sequences are MNHEY and SVGAGI. Trimming left V 5 bases short and J 4 bases short, with 11 bases between. This CDR3 contains 13 residues. This CDR3 reads CASSQREGTEAFF. CDR3 coding DNA: TGTGCCAGCAGTCAGAGGGAGGGCACTGAAGCTTTCTTT.

The DNA of the CDR3 is TGTGCCAGCGGTTCGGAACCACGGGCTCTCCTCTACGAGCAGTACTTC. Protein product: CASGSEPRALLYEQYF. The rearrangement joins TRBV27 to TRBJ2-7; unclear D gene. V was trimmed by 8 bases and J by 3 bases, leaving 23 bases between them. Germline V lookup: CDR1 MNHEY, CDR2 SMNVEV (reference sequence). CDR3 length equals 16 residues.

This chain links TRBV5-1 with TRBJ2-7; TRBD2 is a possible D gene (6 bases). There are 13 residues in the CDR3. Germline CDR1 SGHRS, CDR2 YFSETQ. V shed 0 bases and J shed 6 bases, with 10 bases lying between them. In DNA, the CDR3 is TGCGCCAGCAGCTTGGCTGCGGGAAGCGAGCAGTACTTC. Its protein product is CASSLAAGSEQYF.

This clone came up once. The chain combines TRBV18 with TRBJ2-7, with TRBD1 matching 11 bases. V gave up 3 bases and J gave up 3 bases; unmatched junction bases: 4. The CDR3 is made up of 15 amino acids. Germline V gives CDR1 KGHSH, CDR2 LQKENI. The chain's CDR3 is CASSPDRGLNYEQYF. Written as DNA, the CDR3 is TGTGCCAGCTCACCGGACAGGGGGCTTAACTACGAGCAGTACTTC.

This sequence joins TRBV11-3 and TRBJ2-2; 7 bases align to TRBD1. V was clipped by 1 base and J by 6 bases; unmatched bases: 5. This CDR3 is built from 15 residues. Germline CDR1 and CDR2: SGHNT and YENEEA. CDR3 protein: CASSLGQGEAGELFF. CDR3 sequence (DNA): TGTGCCAGCAGCTTAGGACAGGGAGAGGCCGGGGAGCTGTTTTTT.

The rearrangement joins TRBV5-1 to TRBJ2-1; D is perhaps TRBD2 (6 bases). With 0 bases removed from V and 3 bases from J, the gap between germline ends came to 10 bases. Germline assignment: CDR1 SGHRS and CDR2 YFSETQ. This CDR3 is 15 amino acids long. Written as DNA, the CDR3 is TGCGCCAGCAGCTTGGCGGGAGCCCACTACAATGAGCAGTTCTTC. Translated: CASSLAGAHYNEQFF.

V is TRBV6-6 and J is TRBJ1-5; 7 nucleotides agree with TRBD1. Germline V gives CDR1 MNHNY, CDR2 SVGAGI (reference sequence). This CDR3 has 14 amino acids. V shed 5 bases, J shed 6 bases, and the junction held 7 bases outside the gene matches. CDR3 DNA: TGTGCCAGCAGTCTCCCGGGACAGTCTCAGCCCCAGCATTTT. This codes for CASSLPGQSQPQHF.

The chain carries TRBV5-6 and TRBJ2-7, with D unresolved. Trimming left V 6 bases short and J 3 bases short, with 7 bases between. Germline V gene data show CDR1 as SGHDT and CDR2 as YYEEEE. The CDR3 is made up of 11 amino acids. The DNA for the CDR3 is TGTGCCAGCACCATAGGCTACGAGCAGTACTTC. This translates into CASTIGYEQYF.

This clone has a single count. The chain is built from TRBV11-2 and TRBJ1-1, with 10 bases fitting TRBD1. The CDR3 sequence is 17 residues long. Germline values: CDR1 SGHAT, CDR2 FQNNGV. V was pared by 5 bases and J by 0 bases, with 9 bases of the junction left unmatched. The DNA for the CDR3 is TGTGCCAGCAGCCTTGGACAGGGGGGGACCTTGAACACTGAAGCTTTCTTT. Residues: CASSLGQGGTLNTEAFF.

The V and J genes are TRBV7-9 and TRBJ1-1; no firm D call. The germline V and J ends were trimmed by 5 bases and 1 base, with 8 bases remaining between them. Per germline, CDR1 SEHNR and CDR2 FQNEAQ (reference sequence). The length of the CDR3 is 13 residues. CDR3 bases: TGTGCCAGCAGCCGATCAGGGAACACTGAAGCTTTCTTT. Its protein product is CASSRSGNTEAFF. Drawing the rest from reference TRBV7-9 and TRBJ1-1, the complete variable domain is DTGVSQNPRHKITKRGQNVTFRCDPISEHNRLYWYRQTLGQGPEFLTYFQNEAQLEKSRLLSDRFSAERPKGSFSTLEIQRTEQGDSAMYLCASSRSGNTEAFFGQGTRLTVV.

This clone was seen just once. This chain uses TRBV29-1 with TRBJ1-1; 9 bases align to TRBD1. The CDR3 has 16 amino acids. CDR1 and CDR2 (germline): SQVTM, ANQGSEA. Trimming cost V 4 bases and J 0 bases; bases outside gene matches: 9. The CDR3 sequence: CSVGGDRVSMNTEAFF. Here the CDR3 DNA reads TGCAGCGTTGGAGGGGACAGGGTCTCAATGAACACTGAAGCTTTCTTT.

J is TRBJ2-2 and V is TRBV5-1, with 7 bases that match TRBD1. This CDR3 has 15 amino acids. Germline loops: CDR1 SGHRS, CDR2 YFSETQ. The V segment lost 4 bases and the J segment 3 bases; nucleotides outside the gene matches: 6. The CDR3 loop is CASSGGQRYTGELFF. CDR3 in DNA: TGCGCCAGCAGCGGGGGACAGCGTTACACCGGGGAGCTGTTTTTT.

The J gene is TRBJ1-2, the V gene TRBV7-2; D remains ambiguous. V shed 5 bases and J shed 4 bases, with 11 bases lying between them. The CDR3 is 13 amino acids. Germline V CDR1 and CDR2: SGHTA, FQGNSA. The CDR3 protein is CASSAGRGYGYTF. The CDR3 nucleotides are TGTGCCAGCAGCGCTGGACGCGGCTATGGCTACACCTTC.

The rearrangement links TRBV25-1 to TRBJ1-4; the D gene is possibly TRBD1 (6 bases). In germline, CDR1 is MGHDK, CDR2 SYGVNS. This CDR3 is 15 amino acids long. Trimming stripped 1 base from V and 6 bases from J, with 12 bases between. The CDR3 DNA follows: TGTGCCAGCAGTGAATCCGGGGGGCGATATGAAAAACTGTTTTTT. Translated, it gives CASSESGGRYEKLFF.

The rearrangement uses TRBV24-1 and TRBJ2-7; 9 nucleotides agree with TRBD1. With 9 bases clipped from V and 5 bases from J, the junction kept 7 bases outside the gene matches. Germline assignment: CDR1 KGHDR and CDR2 SFDVKD. This CDR3 comprises 13 residues. The CDR3 DNA follows: TGTGCCACCGGGGGACAGGGTATCCACGAGCAGTACTTC. It translates to CATGGQGIHEQYF.